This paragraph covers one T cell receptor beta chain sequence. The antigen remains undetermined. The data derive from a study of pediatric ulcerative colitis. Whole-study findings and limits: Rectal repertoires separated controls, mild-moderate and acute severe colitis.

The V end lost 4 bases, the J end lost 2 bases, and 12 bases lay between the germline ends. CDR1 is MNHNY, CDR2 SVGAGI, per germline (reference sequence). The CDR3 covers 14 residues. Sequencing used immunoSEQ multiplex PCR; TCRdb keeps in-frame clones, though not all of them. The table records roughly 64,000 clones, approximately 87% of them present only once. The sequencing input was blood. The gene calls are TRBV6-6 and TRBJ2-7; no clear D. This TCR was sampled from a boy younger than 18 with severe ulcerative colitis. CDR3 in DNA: TGTGCCAGCAGTTGGGGTCGAAAAACCTACGAGCAGTACTTC. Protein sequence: CASSWGRKTYEQYF.